This entry lists 30 T cell receptor beta chains sequenced from one sample in a study of T cells in Graves' hyperthyroidism and ophthalmopathy. TCR beta CDR3 region amplification was performed from RNA transcripts. During a first-round RT-PCR of the TCR CDR3, the HTBI primer set was used. MiXCR, run by TCRdb on the multiplex PCR reads, gives a single entry per CDR3 protein. Among 240,000 or so distinct CDR3 sequences listed, about a sixth were seen once. Sequencing was performed on blood. Receptors originate from a young woman with Graves' ophthalmopathy.

This clonotype was detected many times. The chain is built from TRBV11-2 and TRBJ1-4; weak D call: TRBD1 (6 bases). CDR1 and CDR2 (germline): SGHAT, FQNNGV. V dropped 6 bases and J dropped 8 bases, with 19 bases sitting between them. The length of the CDR3 is 15 residues. The CDR3 sequence: CASSGITGSLEKLFF. CDR3 nucleotides: TGTGCCAGCAGTGGCATTACAGGGAGTTTGGAAAAACTGTTTTTT.

This clonotype was observed once. The gene calls are TRBV9 and TRBJ1-4; no reliable D call. The CDR3 spans 14 residues. The V end lost 6 bases, the J end lost 0 bases, and 9 bases lay between the germline ends. Germline V gene sequence: CDR1 SGDLS, CDR2 YYNGEE. CDR3 loop: CASNRASTNEKLFF. DNA for the CDR3: TGTGCCAGCAATCGGGCTTCAACTAATGAAAAACTGTTTTTT.

This clonotype has at least ten counts. This rearrangement joins TRBV29-1 to TRBJ2-5; perhaps TRBD1 as D (6 bases). Germline CDR1 and CDR2: SQVTM and ANQGSEA. The V gene lost 6 bases and the J gene lost 3 bases, with 14 bases spanning the gap. The CDR3 contains 13 residues. DNA of the CDR3: TGCAGCGTCGAAAGGGGGAGCGAAGAGACCCAGTACTTC. It specifies CSVERGSEETQYF. Variable domain in full (rest from reference TRBV29-1 and TRBJ2-5): SAVISQKPSRDICQRGTSLTIQCQVDSQVTMMFWYRQQPGQSLTLIATANQGSEATYESGFVIDKFPISRPNLTFSTLTVSNMSPEDSSIYLCSVERGSEETQYFGPGTRLLVL.

This clonotype occurred many times. The J gene is TRBJ1-2, the V gene TRBV12-3 or TRBV12-4; 8 nucleotides line up with TRBD1. V trimming: 4 bases; J trimming: 4 bases; junction bases outside the gene matches: 2. This CDR3 region has 13 residues. The CDR3 DNA is TGTGCCAGCAGTTACAGGGGGTCCTATGGCTACACCTTC. Protein: CASSYRGSYGYTF.

The table lists this clonotype with many counts. The chain uses TRBV28 and TRBJ1-1; tentative D call: TRBD1 (6 bases). The V end was cut by 5 bases, the J end by 1 base, with 14 bases between. CDR3 length: 15 residues. Per the germline V gene, CDR1 is MDHEN and CDR2 is SYDVKM. The CDR3 loop reads CASSETGPTNTEAFF. CDR3 nucleotide sequence: TGTGCCAGCAGTGAAACAGGGCCGACGAACACTGAAGCTTTCTTT.

This clonotype showed up many times. This chain joins TRBV2 and TRBJ2-5, with TRBD1 identical over 9 bases. CDR1 is SNHLY, CDR2 FYNNEI, per germline. There are 12 residues in the CDR3. Losses at the gene ends were 8 bases for V and 13 bases for J; bases not matched to a gene: 11. CDR3 region: CASDDTGGRRYF. The CDR3 DNA reads as TGTGCCAGCGATGATACAGGGGGCAGGAGGTACTTC. Variable domain in full (rest from reference TRBV2 and TRBJ2-5): EPEVTQTPSHQVTQMGQEVILRCVPISNHLYFYWYRQILGQKVEFLVSFYNNEISEKSEIFDDQFSVERPDGSNFTLKIRSTKLEDSAMYFCASDDTGGRRYFGPGTRLLVL.

This clonotype was counted only a few times. The V gene is TRBV9, the J gene TRBJ2-3; 7 nucleotides match TRBD2. The CDR3 is 15 residues long. V dropped 4 bases and J dropped 3; count of bases not matched to a gene: 8. Germline V gene lookup returns CDR1 SGDLS and CDR2 YYNGEE. The DNA for the CDR3 is TGTGCCAGCAGCCCACCCTCCGGGGGGACAGATACGCAGTATTTT. Its protein is CASSPPSGGTDTQYF.

Ten or more counts support this clonotype. At one end, the junction sequence differs from germline, possibly due to a read error. This rearrangement joins TRBV12-3 or TRBV12-4 to TRBJ1-1; D not resolved. The CDR3 has 15 amino acids. CDR3 in DNA: TGTGCCAGCAGCTTAGGCTCGGTGGTGAACACTGAAGCTTTCTTT. It translates to CASSLGSVVNTEAFF.

V and J are TRBV20-1 and TRBJ2-7; either TRBD1 or TRBD2 may fit D (6 bases each). The length of the CDR3 is 13 residues. Germline CDR1 DFQATT, CDR2 SNEGSKA (reference sequence). V lost 5 bases and J 6 bases, leaving 17 bases between the germline ends. The CDR3 loop is CSAESPTGAEQYF. The CDR3 DNA is TGCAGTGCTGAGAGTCCCACGGGGGCCGAGCAGTACTTC.

This clonotype was detected ten times or more. The rearrangement joins TRBV29-1 to TRBJ2-7; tentative D call: TRBD2 (6 bases). The CDR3 length is 13 residues. The V and J ends lost 6 bases and 0 bases respectively, with 12 bases between them. In germline, CDR1 is SQVTM, CDR2 ANQGSEA. CDR3 DNA: TGCAGCGTCTTAGCGGAGAGCTCCTACGAGCAGTACTTC. Protein product: CSVLAESSYEQYF.

This clonotype was counted ten times or more. The chain recombines TRBV7-2 with TRBJ2-3; the D gene is possibly TRBD2 (5 bases). Trimming took 4 bases from V and 3 from J, leaving 11 bases between them. This CDR3 spans 14 amino acids. In germline, CDR1 is SGHTA, CDR2 FQGNSA. CDR3 loop: CASSSEGLTDTQYF. The CDR3 bases are TGTGCCAGCAGCTCCGAGGGTTTAACAGATACGCAGTATTTT. The variable domain in full, completed from reference TRBV7-2 and TRBJ2-3, reads GAGVSQSPSNKVTEKGKDVELRCDPISGHTALYWYRQSLGQGLEFLIYFQGNSAPDKSGLPSDRFSAERTGGSVSTLTIQRTQQEDSAVYLCASSSEGLTDTQYFGPGTRLTVL.

This clonotype was detected a few times. This may come from a read error, since a much larger clone is one base off. The chain combines TRBV7-2 with TRBJ2-7; no clear D gene. The CDR3 extends over 13 amino acids. Germline V CDR1 and CDR2: SGHTA, FQGNSA. CDR3 protein: CASSPRQLYEQHF. CDR3 in DNA: TGTGCCAGCAGCCCTAGGCAACTCTACGAGCAGCACTTC.

This clonotype was counted many times. The CDR3 sequence is CASSQGDSSGNTIYF. The CDR3 nucleotides are TGTGCCAGCAGCCAAGGGGACAGCTCTGGAAACACCATATATTTT. The chain is built from TRBV3-1 and TRBJ1-3, with TRBD1 identical over 7 bases. V gave up 1 base and J gave up 0 bases; unmatched junction bases: 0. The CDR3 totals 15 residues. Germline CDR1 is LGHDT and CDR2 is YNNKEL (reference sequence).

The gene calls are TRBV6-1 and TRBJ2-5, with a weak D call TRBD2 (7 bases). Trimming pared 6 bases from V and 7 bases from J, leaving 18 bases between. Germline V lookup: CDR1 MNHNS, CDR2 SASEGT. CDR3 length equals 14 residues. The CDR3 nucleotides are TGTGCCAGCAGACCCGATGGGGGGGCGGGGACCCAGTACTTC. This encodes CASRPDGGAGTQYF.

V is TRBV27 and J is TRBJ2-3, with D unresolved. V was pared by 4 bases and J by 8 bases, with 16 bases between. Germline CDR1 MNHEY, CDR2 SMNVEV (reference sequence). The CDR3 spans 14 residues. The CDR3 DNA sequence: TGTGCCAGCAGTTCCAAAGCCGACTGGGGTACGCAGTATTTT. Translated, it gives CASSSKADWGTQYF.

This clonotype was seen ten or more times. This chain uses TRBV13 with TRBJ2-1; maybe TRBD2 (6 bases). This CDR3 has 15 residues. Between the trimmed V and J ends, which lost 4 bases and 14 bases, there was a span of 24 bases. Per the germline V gene, CDR1 is PRHDT and CDR2 is FYEKMQ (reference sequence). The CDR3 loop reads CASSSAVGLPFMKFF. The DNA of the CDR3 is TGTGCCAGCAGCTCGGCCGTCGGACTACCCTTTATGAAGTTCTTC.

This clonotype has ten or more counts. The J gene is TRBJ2-3, the V gene TRBV29-1; D may be TRBD1 or TRBD2 (7 bases each). The germline V and J ends were trimmed by 3 bases and 2 bases, with 24 bases remaining between them. Germline values: CDR1 SQVTM, CDR2 ANQGSEA. This CDR3 comprises 18 residues. The CDR3 nucleotides are TGCAGCGTTGAGGAGACAGGGAGGGAACCCGACCACACAGATACGCAGTATTTT. It encodes CSVEETGREPDHTDTQYF.

This clonotype was recorded at least ten times. The chain joins TRBV27 to TRBJ2-1; D may be TRBD2 (5 bases). Germline loops: CDR1 MNHEY, CDR2 SMNVEV (reference sequence). The CDR3 extends over 13 amino acids. V was shortened by 6 bases and J by 7 bases, with 13 bases between the two germline ends. This CDR3 reads CASRETAGNEQFF. CDR3 DNA: TGTGCCAGCAGGGAGACTGCGGGTAATGAGCAGTTCTTC.

This clonotype was found many times. This chain joins TRBV11-2 and TRBJ1-1; weak D call: TRBD1 (5 bases). CDR3 length: 12 amino acids. The germline CDR1 and CDR2 sequences are SGHAT and FQNNGV. The V and J ends lost 5 bases and 11 bases respectively, with 15 bases between them. The CDR3 region has the DNA TGTGCCAGCAGCAAGGGGTCGGTCGAGGCTTTCTTT. Translation gives CASSKGSVEAFF.

This clonotype was counted many times. CDR3 region: CASSQGREAGQETQYF. The DNA for the CDR3 is TGCGCCAGCAGCCAAGGGAGGGAGGCGGGCCAAGAGACCCAGTACTTC. The chain uses TRBV4-3 and TRBJ2-5; TRBD2 might be the D (6 bases). The CDR3 consists of 16 residues. Trimming removed 1 base from V and 1 base from J, with 13 bases in between. The germline V gene has CDR1 LGHNA and CDR2 YSLEER.

This clonotype was counted ten times or more. V usage is TRBV9 and J usage is TRBJ1-1; unclear D gene. V shed 0 bases and J shed 4 bases, with 10 bases lying between them. Germline-derived CDR1 and CDR2 are SGDLS and YYNGEE. The CDR3 is 14 residues long. CDR3 in DNA: TGTGCCAGCAGCGTAGGGCAAGGTGGCACTGAAGCTTTCTTT. Translation: CASSVGQGGTEAFF.

This clonotype was counted many times. The chain joins TRBV10-2 to TRBJ1-2, with a weak D call TRBD1 (5 bases). V was clipped by 3 bases and J by 4 bases, with 12 bases between them. The CDR3 totals 14 residues. Germline CDR1 and CDR2: WSHSY and SAAADI. This CDR3 is CASSDPRDFYGYTF. The CDR3 nucleotides read TGCGCCAGCAGTGATCCGAGGGACTTCTATGGCTACACCTTC.

Ten or more counts support this clonotype. The CDR3 sequence: CASSFLRDRATEAFF. CDR3 nucleotides: TGTGCCAGCAGTTTTCTTCGGGACAGGGCCACTGAAGCTTTCTTT. The chain combines TRBV28 with TRBJ1-1, with 9 bases that match TRBD1. Germline V CDR1 and CDR2: MDHEN, SYDVKM. This CDR3 contains 15 residues. The trim removed 3 bases at V and 4 bases at J, leaving 6 bases unmatched.

The sample holds many counts of this clonotype. This chain connects TRBV7-9 to TRBJ1-1; TRBD1 aligns across 7 bases. Germline trimming cut 8 bases from V and 3 bases from J; bases unmatched to any gene: 0. Germline CDR1 is SEHNR and CDR2 is FQNEAQ (reference sequence). The CDR3 sequence is 11 residues long. CDR3 DNA sequence: TGTGCCAGCGACAGGGACACTGAAGCTTTCTTT. Translation gives CASDRDTEAFF.

This clonotype was found many times. The V gene is TRBV7-2, the J gene TRBJ2-4; TRBD1 matches at 8 bases. Unmatched junction bases numbered 8, after V lost 7 bases and J lost 3 bases. Germline CDR1 SGHTA, CDR2 FQGNSA. The CDR3 consists of 15 residues. Here the CDR3 reads CASIAGGAGKNIQYF. CDR3 nucleotide sequence: TGTGCCAGCATCGCAGGGGGCGCGGGCAAAAACATTCAGTACTTC.

In this sample, this clonotype turned up many times. The chain joins TRBV24-1 to TRBJ2-1; D is unresolved. V gave up 0 bases and J gave up 2 bases, with 7 bases separating them. This CDR3 spans 15 amino acids. Germline V gene lookup returns CDR1 KGHDR and CDR2 SFDVKD. The CDR3 loop reads CATSDLHPPYNEQFF. The CDR3 coding sequence is TGTGCCACCAGTGATTTGCATCCCCCCTACAATGAGCAGTTCTTC.

The table lists this clonotype with many counts. This chain uses TRBV9 with TRBJ2-2, with no clear D. Germline values: CDR1 SGDLS, CDR2 YYNGEE. Trimming shortened V by 4 bases and J by 7 bases, and 5 bases separated the two germline ends. CDR3 length equals 11 residues. The CDR3 DNA sequence: TGTGCCAGCAGCCTAGACGGGGAGCTGTTTTTT. As protein: CASSLDGELFF.

This clonotype was detected ten times or more. The chain joins TRBV3-1 to TRBJ1-1; D not resolved. Germline CDR1 and CDR2: LGHDT and YNNKEL (reference sequence). The CDR3 is made up of 14 amino acids. Trimming removed 1 base from V and 5 bases from J, with 11 bases in between. The CDR3 loop reads CASSQVRGYTEAFF. The CDR3 DNA sequence: TGTGCCAGCAGCCAAGTCCGGGGTTATACTGAAGCTTTCTTT. The variable domain in full, completed from reference TRBV3-1 and TRBJ1-1, reads DTAVSQTPKYLVTQMGNDKSIKCEQNLGHDTMYWYKQDSKKFLKIMFSYNNKELIINETVPNRFSPKSPDKAHLNLHINSLELGDSAVYFCASSQVRGYTEAFFGQGTRLTVV.

The V and J genes are TRBV5-1 and TRBJ2-5, with 7 positions matching TRBD2. The CDR3 runs 15 residues. V lost 4 bases, J lost 5 bases, and 11 bases stayed unmatched. Per the germline V gene, CDR1 is SGHRS and CDR2 is YFSETQ. CDR3 residues: CASSLNVGRDETQYF. In nucleotides, the CDR3 is TGCGCCAGCAGCCTAAACGTAGGGAGGGACGAGACCCAGTACTTC.

The V call is TRBV28, the J call TRBJ2-4, with 13 bases identical to TRBD2. Trimming cost V 7 bases and J 1 base; bases outside gene matches: 16. CDR3 length: 20 residues. Germline V gives CDR1 MDHEN, CDR2 SYDVKM. DNA of the CDR3: TGTGCCAGCAACCCAACGGTGAGGACTAGCGGGAGTGGTGCCAAAAACATTCAGTACTTC. Residues: CASNPTVRTSGSGAKNIQYF.